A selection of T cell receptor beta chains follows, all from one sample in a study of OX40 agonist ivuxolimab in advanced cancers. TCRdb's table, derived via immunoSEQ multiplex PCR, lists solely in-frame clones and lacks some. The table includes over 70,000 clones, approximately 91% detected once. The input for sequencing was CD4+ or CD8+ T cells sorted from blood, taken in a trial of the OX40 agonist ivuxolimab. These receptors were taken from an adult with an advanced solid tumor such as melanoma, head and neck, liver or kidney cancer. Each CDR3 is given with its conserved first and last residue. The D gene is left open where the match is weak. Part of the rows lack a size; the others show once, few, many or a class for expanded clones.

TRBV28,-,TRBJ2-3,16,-,CASSLSWGALTDTQYF,TGTGCCAGCAGTTTATCGTGGGGGGCTCTCACAGATACGCAGTATTTT
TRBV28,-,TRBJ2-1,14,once,CASSFLGGDNEQFF,TGTGCCAGCAGTTTTTTGGGGGGAGACAATGAGCAGTTCTTC
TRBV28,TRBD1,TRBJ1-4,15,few,CASSFSGQGNEKLFF,TGTGCCAGCAGTTTTTCAGGACAGGGAAATGAAAAACTGTTTTTT
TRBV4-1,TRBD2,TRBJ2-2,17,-,CASSQVSTSRITGELFF,TGCGCCAGCAGCCAAGTGTCGACTAGCAGAATCACCGGGGAGCTGTTTTTT
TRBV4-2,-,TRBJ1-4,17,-,CASTNAGGGNSREKLFF,TGTGCCAGCACCAACGCGGGTGGAGGGAATTCTAGGGAAAAACTGTTTTTT
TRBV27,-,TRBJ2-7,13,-,CASRGRPYREQYF,TGTGCCAGCAGAGGACGGCCCTACCGCGAGCAGTACTTC
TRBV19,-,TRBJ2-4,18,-,CASSIFRSGTLAKNIQYF,TGTGCCAGTAGTATCTTCAGGTCGGGGACCCTAGCCAAAAACATTCAGTACTTC
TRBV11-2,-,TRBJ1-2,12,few,CASSLGAYGYTF,TGTGCCAGCAGCTTAGGAGCTTATGGCTACACCTTC
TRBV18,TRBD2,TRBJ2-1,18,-,CASSPPGATSGTYNEQFF,TGTGCCAGCTCACCACCGGGCGCAACTAGCGGGACTTACAATGAGCAGTTCTTC
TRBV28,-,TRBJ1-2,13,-,CASSLSGRRGYTF,TGTGCCAGCAGTTTATCCGGCAGGAGGGGCTACACCTTC
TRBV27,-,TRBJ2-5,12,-,CASSLLQETQYF,TGTGCCAGCAGTTTATTGCAAGAGACCCAGTACTTC
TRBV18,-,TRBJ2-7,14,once,CASSAGTDSYEQYF,TGTGCCAGCTCAGCGGGGACAGACTCCTACGAGCAGTACTTC
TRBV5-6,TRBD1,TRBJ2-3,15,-,CASSAGTGYTDTQYF,TGTGCCAGCAGCGCCGGGACAGGGTACACAGATACGCAGTATTTT
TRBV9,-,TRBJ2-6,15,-,CASSVLGTGANVLTF,TGTGCCAGCAGCGTACTAGGGACTGGGGCCAACGTCCTGACTTTC
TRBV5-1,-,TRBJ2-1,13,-,CASSLDSLGEQFF,TGCGCCAGCAGCTTGGATTCTTTGGGTGAGCAGTTCTTC
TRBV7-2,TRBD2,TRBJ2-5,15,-,CASSPGLAGSETQYF,TGTGCCAGCAGCCCAGGACTAGCGGGCAGTGAGACCCAGTACTTC
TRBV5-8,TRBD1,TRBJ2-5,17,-,CASSSLGQGILQETQYF,TGTGCCAGCAGCTCGCTGGGACAGGGAATACTTCAAGAGACCCAGTACTTC
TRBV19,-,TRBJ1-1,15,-,CASSFRTRLNTEAFF,TGTGCCAGTAGTTTCCGGACACGCTTGAACACTGAAGCTTTCTTT
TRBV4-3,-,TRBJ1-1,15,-,CASSQDLLPSTEAFF,TGCGCCAGCAGCCAAGACCTCCTGCCCAGCACTGAAGCTTTCTTT
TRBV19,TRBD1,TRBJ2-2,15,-,CASLPGTANTGELFF,TGTGCCAGTCTACCCGGGACAGCGAACACCGGGGAGCTGTTTTTT
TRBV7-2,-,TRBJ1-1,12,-,CASSRGVTEAFF,TGTGCCAGCAGTCGGGGGGTTACTGAAGCTTTCTTT
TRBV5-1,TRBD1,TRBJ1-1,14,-,CASSLQGVGTEAFF,TGCGCCAGCAGCTTACAGGGGGTGGGGACTGAAGCTTTCTTT
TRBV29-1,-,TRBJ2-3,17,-,CSVVPVLRASDTDTQYF,TGCAGCGTTGTACCCGTGTTGCGGGCTAGCGACACAGATACGCAGTATTTT
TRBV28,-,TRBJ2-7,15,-,CASSIPWVSGNEQYF,TGTGCCAGCAGTATCCCCTGGGTGTCGGGGAACGAGCAGTACTTC
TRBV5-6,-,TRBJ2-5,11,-,CASSVQETQYF,TGTGCCAGCAGCGTTCAAGAGACCCAGTACTTC
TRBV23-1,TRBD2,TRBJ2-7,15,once,CASSHRLAGSYEQYF,TGCGCCAGCAGTCACAGACTAGCGGGATCCTACGAGCAGTACTTC
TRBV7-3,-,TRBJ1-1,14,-,CASRSGAGNTEAFF,TGTGCCAGCAGGTCAGGGGCTGGGAACACTGAAGCTTTCTTT
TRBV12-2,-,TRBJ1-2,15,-,CASRDPEDSNYGYTF,TGTGCAAGTCGCGACCCGGAGGACTCTAACTATGGCTACACCTTC
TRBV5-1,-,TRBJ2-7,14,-,CASSLSGGDYEQYF,TGCGCCAGCAGCTTGTCTGGGGGTGACTACGAGCAGTACTTC
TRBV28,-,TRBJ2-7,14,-,CASRGSSRAYEQYF,TGTGCCAGCAGGGGCAGTAGCCGAGCCTACGAGCAGTACTTC
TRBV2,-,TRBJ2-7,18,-,CASSAPLGYRERSYEQYF,TGTGCCAGCAGTGCCCCTCTTGGCTATCGGGAACGTTCCTACGAGCAGTACTTC
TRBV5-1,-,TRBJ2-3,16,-,CASSLEGLGRTDTQYF,TGCGCCAGCAGCTTGGAGGGTCTAGGACGCACAGATACGCAGTATTTT
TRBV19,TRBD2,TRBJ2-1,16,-,CASRVTSGGTYNEQFF,TGTGCCAGTAGGGTGACTAGCGGGGGAACCTACAATGAGCAGTTCTTC
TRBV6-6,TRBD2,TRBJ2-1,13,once,CAIGTSGSDEQFF,TGTGCCATAGGGACTAGCGGGAGTGATGAGCAGTTCTTC
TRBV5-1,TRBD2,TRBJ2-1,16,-,CASRTSGTSVGNEQFF,TGCGCCAGCAGAACTTCCGGGACTAGCGTGGGAAATGAGCAGTTCTTC
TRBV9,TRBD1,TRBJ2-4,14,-,CASSKGAVENIQYF,TGTGCCAGCAGCAAGGGGGCGGTGGAAAACATTCAGTACTTC
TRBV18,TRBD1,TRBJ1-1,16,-,CASSLLQGGADTEAFF,TGTGCCAGCTCACTCCTACAGGGGGGTGCGGACACTGAAGCTTTCTTT
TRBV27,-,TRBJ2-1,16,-,CASRPLAGSSYNEQFF,TGTGCCAGCCGTCCTCTGGCGGGGAGCTCCTACAATGAGCAGTTCTTC
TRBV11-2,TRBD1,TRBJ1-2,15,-,CASSVPGTGVYGYTF,TGTGCCAGCAGCGTCCCCGGGACAGGGGTCTATGGCTACACCTTC
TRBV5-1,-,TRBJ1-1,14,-,CASRQETMNTEAFF,TGCGCCAGCAGACAGGAGACCATGAACACTGAAGCTTTCTTT
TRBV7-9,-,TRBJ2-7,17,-,CASSSPSGGRYSYEQYF,TGTGCCAGCAGCTCCCCTTCGGGGGGCCGCTACTCCTACGAGCAGTACTTC
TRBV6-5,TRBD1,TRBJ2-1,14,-,CASSRTGGYNEQFF,TGTGCCAGCTCGCGCACAGGGGGTTACAATGAGCAGTTCTTC
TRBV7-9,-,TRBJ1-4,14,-,CASSPQGSVGKLFF,TGTGCCAGCAGCCCACAAGGGTCGGTGGGAAAACTGTTTTTT
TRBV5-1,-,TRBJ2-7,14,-,CASSLGMSQLEQYF,TGCGCCAGCAGCTTGGGGATGTCGCAGCTCGAGCAGTACTTC
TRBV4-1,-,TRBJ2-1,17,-,CASSQSFPALALDEQFF,TGCGCCAGCAGCCAGTCATTTCCGGCACTAGCCCTAGATGAGCAGTTCTTC
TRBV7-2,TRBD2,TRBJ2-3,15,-,CASSLVRAGTDTQYF,TGTGCCAGCAGCTTAGTCCGAGCGGGGACAGATACGCAGTATTTT
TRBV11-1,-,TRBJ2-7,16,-,CASSFGPPGEGHEQYF,TGTGCCAGCAGCTTTGGCCCTCCCGGCGAGGGCCACGAGCAGTACTTC
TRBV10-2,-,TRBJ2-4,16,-,CASSVGPNLSKNIQYF,TGCGCCAGCAGTGTGGGACCCAACCTATCCAAAAACATTCAGTACTTC
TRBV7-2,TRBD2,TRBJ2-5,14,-,CASSLGLAGVTQYF,TGTGCCAGCAGCTTAGGACTAGCGGGAGTAACCCAGTACTTC
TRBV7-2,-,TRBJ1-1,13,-,CASSPGFTPEAFF,TGTGCCAGCAGCCCAGGGTTTACCCCTGAAGCTTTCTTT
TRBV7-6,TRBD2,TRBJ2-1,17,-,CASSLGFIAGGVNEQFF,TGTGCCAGCAGCTTAGGGTTCATAGCGGGTGGGGTCAATGAGCAGTTCTTC
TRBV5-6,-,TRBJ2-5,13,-,CASSLPGRETQYF,TGTGCCAGCAGCTTGCCCGGGCGGGAGACCCAGTACTTC
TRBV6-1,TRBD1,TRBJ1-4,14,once,CASSGDRVKEKLFF,TGTGCCAGCAGTGGGGACAGGGTGAAGGAAAAACTGTTTTTT